A single sample gave rise to the 21 T cell receptor beta chains below, sequenced in a study of CD8 T cells in Susac syndrome. Random-hexamer reverse transcription was applied to roughly 0.45 to 1 ug RNA. MiXCR, run by TCRdb on the immunoSEQ multiplex PCR reads, gives a single entry per CDR3 protein. The data show about 290,000 distinct CDR3 sequences, with about nine tenths seen just once and approximately 0.2% held by the top ten. Sequenced material: CD8+ T cells from PBMCs. The receptors come from a human donor with multiple sclerosis.

A single count supports this clonotype. The chain is built from TRBV28 and TRBJ2-7; TRBD1 aligns across 8 bases. This CDR3 region has 14 residues. Losses at the gene ends were 4 bases for V and 6 bases for J; bases not matched to a gene: 8. Germline lookup yields CDR1 MDHEN and CDR2 SYDVKM. CDR3: CASSSRTGPGEQYF. CDR3 nucleotides: TGTGCCAGCAGTTCACGGACAGGGCCAGGCGAGCAGTACTTC. Based on the CDR3 plus reference TRBV28 and TRBJ2-7, the full variable domain is DVKVTQSSRYLVKRTGEKVFLECVQDMDHENMFWYRQDPGLGLRLIYFSYDVKMKEKGDIPEGYSVSREKKERFSLILESASTNQTSMYLCASSSRTGPGEQYFGPGTRLTVT.

The chain combines TRBV14 with TRBJ2-7; tentative D call: TRBD2 (5 bases). Germline lookup yields CDR1 SGHDN and CDR2 FVKESK. This CDR3 region has 15 residues. Trimming took off 0 bases at V and 2 bases at J, with 11 bases between the two ends. The CDR3 DNA is TGTGCCAGCAGCCAAGAAATGGAGGATCCCTACGAGCAGTACTTC. This gives the protein CASSQEMEDPYEQYF. Variable domain in full (rest from reference TRBV14 and TRBJ2-7): EAGVTQFPSHSVIEKGQTVTLRCDPISGHDNLYWYRRVMGKEIKFLLHFVKESKQDESGMPNNRFLAERTGGTYSTLKVQPAELEDSGVYFCASSQEMEDPYEQYFGPGTRLTVT.

This chain connects TRBV11-2 to TRBJ1-2; a possible D gene is TRBD1 (5 bases). Trimming shortened V by 5 bases and J by 7 bases, and 20 bases separated the two germline ends. The germline V gene encodes CDR1 SGHAT and CDR2 FQNNGV. The CDR3 consists of 15 residues. The CDR3 protein is CASSRYRGIRVGYTF. The CDR3 bases are TGTGCCAGCAGCCGCTATAGGGGAATACGGGTTGGCTACACCTTC.

This sequence joins TRBV9 and TRBJ2-3; a weak D match, TRBD1 (6 bases). The germline CDR1 and CDR2 sequences are SGDLS and YYNGEE. V lost 3 bases and J lost 0, with 8 bases in between. The CDR3 consists of 14 residues. CDR3 nucleotides: TGTGCCAGCAGCGCGGACAGAAGCACAGATACGCAGTATTTT. Residues: CASSADRSTDTQYF.

The chain employs TRBV20-1 and TRBJ2-7, with D possibly being TRBD1 (5 bases). Germline V gives CDR1 DFQATT, CDR2 SNEGSKA (reference sequence). The CDR3 is 15 amino acids. Trimming removed 4 bases from V and 3 bases from J, with 19 bases in between. The CDR3, as DNA: TGCAGTGCTACCCCAGCAGGGCAGGTTAACTACGAGCAGTACTTC. Its protein product is CSATPAGQVNYEQYF.

The CDR3 nucleotides are TGCGCCAGCAGCCGACAGGAGGAAGCTTTCTTT. Translating it yields CASSRQEEAFF. The chain has TRBV23-1 and TRBJ1-1; D might be TRBD1 (6 bases). TRBV23-1 is an open reading frame whose function is uncertain. The CDR3 has 11 residues. V was cut by 6 bases and J by 8 bases, with 10 bases left in between.

The V call is TRBV15, the J call TRBJ2-1; 8 bases fit TRBD2. The CDR3 has 16 residues. The V segment lost 4 bases and the J segment 7 bases; nucleotides outside the gene matches: 12. Germline CDR1 and CDR2: LNHNV and YYDKDF (reference sequence). The CDR3 DNA sequence: TGTGCCACCAGCACAGGACTAGCCATAATGGAGAATGAGCAGTTCTTC. Residues: CATSTGLAIMENEQFF.

V usage is TRBV7-2 and J usage is TRBJ2-2; D call uncertain. The ends were cut back, 9 bases at V and 6 bases at J, with 8 bases in the middle. The CDR3 spans 11 residues. Per germline, CDR1 SGHTA and CDR2 FQGNSA. In nucleotides, the CDR3 is TGTGCCAGAAGTAAGGCCGGGGAGCTGTTTTTT. This sequence encodes CARSKAGELFF.

This chain joins TRBV9 and TRBJ2-2; D is unclear. The CDR3 has 12 amino acids. Germline lookup yields CDR1 SGDLS and CDR2 YYNGEE. Trimming shortened V by 1 base and J by 7 bases, and 5 bases separated the two germline ends. CDR3 residues: CASSVLLGELFF. The DNA for the CDR3 is TGTGCCAGCAGCGTACTCCTCGGGGAGCTGTTTTTT.

The gene calls are TRBV12-3 or TRBV12-4 and TRBJ1-4; D is undetermined. The ends were cut back, 6 bases at V and 5 bases at J, with 13 bases in the middle. The CDR3 contains 14 residues. DNA of the CDR3: TGTGCCAGCAGCCTCAGGACGGAGAATGAAAAACTGTTTTTT. Translation gives CASSLRTENEKLFF.

This clonotype was recorded only once. The chain combines TRBV12-3 or TRBV12-4 with TRBJ1-1; D gene ambiguous. The CDR3 has 15 residues. Trimming shortened V by 5 bases and J by 5 bases, and 18 bases separated the two germline ends. CDR3 DNA: TGTGCCAGCAGTCCAAAACCAAAGGGTGGGACTGAAGCTTTCTTT. Its protein product is CASSPKPKGGTEAFF.

V and J are TRBV4-2 and TRBJ1-5; D is undetermined. The CDR3 runs to 14 residues. Germline-derived CDR1 and CDR2 are LGHNA and YNFKEQ. V lost 0 bases to trimming and J lost 6 bases, with 9 bases between them. As DNA, the CDR3 is TGTGCCAGCAGCCAAGATTATATGACTCAGCCCCAGCATTTT. Its protein is CASSQDYMTQPQHF.

The chain has TRBV7-3 and TRBJ2-3; 7 bases map to TRBD1. V shed 5 bases and J 3 bases; nucleotides not matched to a gene: 5. Germline CDR1 and CDR2: SGHTA and FQGTGA. The CDR3 length is 14 residues. This chain's CDR3 is CASSPPDRTDTQYF. The CDR3 DNA sequence: TGTGCCAGCAGCCCACCGGACAGGACAGATACGCAGTATTTT.

The chain employs TRBV2 and TRBJ2-7, with D possibly being TRBD1 (6 bases). The germline V and J ends were trimmed by 0 bases and 4 bases, with 10 bases remaining between them. The CDR3 has 14 amino acids. The V gene's germline CDR1 is SNHLY and CDR2 FYNNEI. The CDR3 DNA sequence: TGTGCCAGCAGTGAAGCCGACAGGTTTTACGAGCAGTACTTC. Its translation: CASSEADRFYEQYF.

The chain uses TRBV4-3 and TRBJ2-7; possibly TRBD1 for D (5 bases). Per germline, CDR1 LGHNA and CDR2 YSLEER. The V end was cut by 1 base, the J end by 0 bases, with 10 bases between. CDR3 length: 15 residues. In DNA form, the CDR3 reads TGCGCCAGCAGCCAAGGACAGAGTAGCTCCTACGAGCAGTACTTC. Protein sequence: CASSQGQSSSYEQYF.

V usage is TRBV4-3 and J usage is TRBJ1-2; the match to TRBD1 covers 8 bases. Trimming took 0 bases from V and 8 from J; bases not matched to a gene: 20. This CDR3 spans 19 amino acids. From germline, CDR1 is LGHNA and CDR2 YSLEER. The CDR3 bases are TGCGCCAGCAGCCAAGATCCGTGGGTGAAGACAGGGGCGTCTGAGGGCTACACCTTC. Translating gives CASSQDPWVKTGASEGYTF.

The count of this clonotype is one. V and J are TRBV19 and TRBJ2-1; 11 bases map to TRBD2. With V trimmed by 3 bases and J by 9 bases, 7 bases remained unmatched. Germline V gene data show CDR1 as LNHDA and CDR2 as SQIVND (reference sequence). The length of the CDR3 is 15 residues. The CDR3: CASSILAGGRSEQFF. CDR3 DNA: TGTGCCAGTAGTATCTTAGCGGGGGGGCGTAGTGAGCAGTTCTTC.

This chain uses TRBV7-9 with TRBJ2-7; a weak D match, TRBD2 (7 bases). This CDR3 region has 15 residues. Trimming shortened V by 5 bases and J by 4 bases, and 18 bases separated the two germline ends. CDR1 is SEHNR, CDR2 FQNEAQ, per germline (reference sequence). Written as DNA, the CDR3 is TGTGCCAGCAGCCTCCCAGGGGAGGGGGAGTACGAGCAGTACTTC. It is translated as CASSLPGEGEYEQYF. Full variable domain (rest looked up from reference TRBV7-9 and TRBJ2-7): DTGVSQNPRHKITKRGQNVTFRCDPISEHNRLYWYRQTLGQGPEFLTYFQNEAQLEKSRLLSDRFSAERPKGSFSTLEIQRTEQGDSAMYLCASSLPGEGEYEQYFGPGTRLTVT.

This clonotype occurred once. The chain employs TRBV2 and TRBJ1-3, with a possible D match to TRBD1 (6 bases). The CDR3 totals 15 residues. V was clipped by 3 bases and J by 0 bases, with 9 bases between them. Germline V CDR1 and CDR2: SNHLY, FYNNEI. The DNA of the CDR3 is TGTGCCAGCAGTGAGGACAGTCTCTCTGGAAACACCATATATTTT. Its translation: CASSEDSLSGNTIYF.

This clonotype was detected a few times. Here the CDR3 DNA reads TGCAGCGTCATTGGACTAGCGGGGACCTACGAGCAGTACTTC. It encodes CSVIGLAGTYEQYF. The chain is built from TRBV29-1 and TRBJ2-7; TRBD2 matches at 12 bases. Unmatched junction bases numbered 5, after V lost 6 bases and J lost 2 bases. The CDR3 is made up of 14 amino acids. Per germline, CDR1 SQVTM and CDR2 ANQGSEA.

The chain combines TRBV27 with TRBJ2-2, with D perhaps TRBD2 (5 bases). The ends were cut back, 4 bases at V and 6 bases at J, with 9 bases in the middle. The CDR3 runs to 13 residues. Per the germline V gene, CDR1 is MNHEY and CDR2 is SMNVEV (reference sequence). The CDR3 is CASSSGFPGELFF. As DNA, the CDR3 is TGTGCCAGCAGTTCGGGGTTCCCCGGGGAGCTGTTTTTT.